This T cell receptor (beta chain) comes out of a study of OX40 agonist ivuxolimab in advanced cancers. Study results and limitations: Circulating CD4+ and CD8+ T cells showed clonal expansion by week 6 at 0.1 to 3.0 mg/kg.

The V end was cut by 8 bases, the J end by 8 bases, with 15 bases between. Per the germline V gene, CDR1 is MGHRA and CDR2 is YSYEKL. CDR3 length: 12 amino acids. The timepoints at which blood was sampled were baseline, cycle 4 day 1, and cycle 7 day 1. Profiling relied on immunoSEQ multiplex PCR, and the TCRdb table lists in-frame clones only, not all of them. The table shows under 80,000 clones, with around 80% occurring only once. This clone was observed a handful of times. Its antigen remains unidentified. V is TRBV4-1 and J is TRBJ1-2; maybe TRBD1 (6 bases). The sample in question was CD4+ or CD8+ T cells sorted from blood, obtained in a trial of the OX40 agonist ivuxolimab. This TCR was sampled from an adult with an advanced solid tumor such as melanoma, head and neck, liver or kidney cancer. The CDR3 bases are TGCGCCAGCGACAGGCCCGGAGAGGGCTACACCTTC. Its protein product is CASDRPGEGYTF.